The T cell receptor (beta chain) described here comes from a study of blood T cells in healthy people across ages. The CDR3 spans 14 residues. V shed 5 bases and J shed 10 bases, with 17 bases lying between them. Germline V gene sequence: CDR1 SGHTA, CDR2 FQGNSA. Primed by a sample-barcoded 5' primer and a J-beta primer mix, a second PCR proceeded for 7 to 11 cycles. Each sample yielded at least 2.5 million CDR3-containing paired-end reads. TCRdb reprocessed the 5' RACE reads with MiXCR, giving one entry per CDR3 protein. The repertoire holds 1.5 million or so distinct CDR3 sequences, with less than 45% as singletons.

What was sequenced was blood. The sequence was obtained from a woman aged 18-30 years in good health. This chain joins TRBV7-2 and TRBJ1-4; the D gene is possibly TRBD1 (5 bases). CDR3 bases: TGTGCCAGCAGCCCCGGGACCGGGGCCCGAAAACTGTTTTTT. Its protein product is CASSPGTGARKLFF.